This TCR beta chain emerged from a study of a mutant IDH1 vaccine in newly diagnosed glioma. On the study more broadly: Vaccine administration was initiated 4-6 weeks following radiotherapy alone, or with temozolomide cycles. Every participant had undergone radiotherapy, temozolomide, or both before, and most underwent both. General observations from the study: Pseudoprogression seemed unrelated to changes in top peripheral T cell clonotypes.

The length of the CDR3 is 13 residues. This clone was seen only once. Its antigen remains unknown. Assay used: immunoSEQ multiplex PCR; TCRdb lists only in-frame clones, some missing. The sample lists around 84,000 clones, more than 80% occurring once. The sample's time point: week 47, end of study. It was 300 ug of mutant IDH1 20-mer peptide that made up each vaccine dose, given with topical imiquimod. This sequence joins TRBV21-1 and TRBJ1-2. TRBV21-1 is designated a pseudogene. Sequencing was performed on PBMCs, taken from a glioma patient whose treatment included an IDH1 peptide vaccine. This TCR was recovered from a man aged 35-49 years with glioma. The CDR3 loop is CASGSGRGYGYTF. In DNA, the CDR3 is TGTGCCAGCGGGTCAGGGAGGGGCTATGGCTACACCTTC.